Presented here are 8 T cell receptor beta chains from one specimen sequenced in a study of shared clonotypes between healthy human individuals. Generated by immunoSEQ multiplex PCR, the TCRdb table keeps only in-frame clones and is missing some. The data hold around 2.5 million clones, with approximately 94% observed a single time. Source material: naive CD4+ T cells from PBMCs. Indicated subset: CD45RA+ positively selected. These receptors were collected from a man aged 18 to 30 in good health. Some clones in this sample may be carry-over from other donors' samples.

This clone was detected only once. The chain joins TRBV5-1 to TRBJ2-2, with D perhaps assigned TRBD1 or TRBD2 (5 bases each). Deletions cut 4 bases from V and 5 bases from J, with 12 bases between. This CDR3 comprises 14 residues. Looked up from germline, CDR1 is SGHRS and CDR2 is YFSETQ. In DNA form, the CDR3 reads TGCGCCAGCAGCCTGAGGGACGGAACCGGGGAGCTGTTTTTT. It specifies CASSLRDGTGELFF.

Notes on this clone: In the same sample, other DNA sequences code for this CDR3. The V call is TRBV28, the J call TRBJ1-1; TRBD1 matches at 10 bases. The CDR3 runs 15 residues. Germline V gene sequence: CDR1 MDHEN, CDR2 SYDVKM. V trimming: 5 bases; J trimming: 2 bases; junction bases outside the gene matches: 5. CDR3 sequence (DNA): TGTGCCAGCAGTCCCAGGACAGGGGGTAACACTGAAGCTTTCTTT. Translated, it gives CASSPRTGGNTEAFF. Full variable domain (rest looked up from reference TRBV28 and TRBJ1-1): DVKVTQSSRYLVKRTGEKVFLECVQDMDHENMFWYRQDPGLGLRLIYFSYDVKMKEKGDIPEGYSVSREKKERFSLILESASTNQTSMYLCASSPRTGGNTEAFFGQGTRLTVV.

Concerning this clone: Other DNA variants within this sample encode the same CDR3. CDR3 in DNA: TGTGCCAGCAGCCGGACAGGGGCCTACGAGCAGTACTTC. Protein: CASSRTGAYEQYF. The J gene is TRBJ2-7, the V gene TRBV11-2; TRBD1 aligns across 9 bases. After removal of 5 bases from V and 2 bases from J, the junction contained 1 base not matched to a gene. This CDR3 region has 13 residues. Germline V gene sequence: CDR1 SGHAT, CDR2 FQNNGV.

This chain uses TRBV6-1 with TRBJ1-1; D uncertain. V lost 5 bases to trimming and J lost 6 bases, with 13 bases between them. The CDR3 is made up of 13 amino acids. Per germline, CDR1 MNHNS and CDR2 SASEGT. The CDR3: CASSSGPTAEAFF. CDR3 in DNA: TGTGCCAGCAGTTCGGGCCCCACGGCTGAAGCTTTCTTT.

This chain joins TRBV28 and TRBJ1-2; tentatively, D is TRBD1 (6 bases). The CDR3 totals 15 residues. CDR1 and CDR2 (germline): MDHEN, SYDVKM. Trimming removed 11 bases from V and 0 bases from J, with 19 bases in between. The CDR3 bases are TGTGCCGTCACCCGGGGGGGGCCCACTAACTATGGCTACACCTTC. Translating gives CAVTRGGPTNYGYTF.

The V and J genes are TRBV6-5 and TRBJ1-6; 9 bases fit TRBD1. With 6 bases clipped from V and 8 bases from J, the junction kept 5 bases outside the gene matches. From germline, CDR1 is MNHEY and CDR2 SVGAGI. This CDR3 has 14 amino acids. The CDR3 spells CASRVGTGHSPLHF. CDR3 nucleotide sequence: TGTGCCAGCAGAGTAGGGACAGGGCATTCACCCCTCCACTTT.

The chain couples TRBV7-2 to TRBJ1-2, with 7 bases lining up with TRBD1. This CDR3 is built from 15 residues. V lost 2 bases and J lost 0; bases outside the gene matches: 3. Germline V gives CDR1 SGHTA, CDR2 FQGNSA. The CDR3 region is CASSLRDRANYGYTF. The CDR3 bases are TGTGCCAGCAGCTTAAGGGACAGAGCTAACTATGGCTACACCTTC.

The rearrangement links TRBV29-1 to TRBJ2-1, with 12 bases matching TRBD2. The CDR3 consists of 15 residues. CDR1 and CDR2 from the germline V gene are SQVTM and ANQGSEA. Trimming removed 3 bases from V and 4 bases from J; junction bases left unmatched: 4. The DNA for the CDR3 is TGCAGCGTTGAGACTAGCGGGGGACAGTACAATGAGCAGTTCTTC. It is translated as CSVETSGGQYNEQFF.